These 8 T cell receptor beta chains were all obtained from the same sample, sequenced in a study of T cell repertoires in aging, cancer and after chemotherapy. The template was genomic DNA from peripheral blood, not RNA. Multiplex touch-down PCR with TRB-A/B primers amplified rearranged V-D-J TRB sequences. Using its own MiXCR run on the multiplex PCR reads, TCRdb lists one record per CDR3 protein. The sample has some 2,000 distinct CDR3 sequences; around 28% are singletons. Sample: blood. These TCRs come from a human donor with a blood cancer. The donor label of this sample is uncertain.

The chain couples TRBV6-6 to TRBJ2-4; TRBD2 is a possible D gene (6 bases). Germline V gene lookup returns CDR1 MNHNY and CDR2 SVGAGI (reference sequence). This CDR3 comprises 15 residues. V shed 6 bases and J shed 5 bases, with 17 bases lying between them. CDR3 coding DNA: TGTGCCAGCAGCCCCGCACTAGCTACCCAAAACATTCAGTACTTC. It is translated as CASSPALATQNIQYF.

In its sample, this clonotype ranks as medium-sized (0.01 to 0.1%). The rearrangement joins TRBV27 to TRBJ1-6; D is unclear. The germline V gene encodes CDR1 MNHEY and CDR2 SMNVEV (reference sequence). Trimming removed 7 bases at V and 8 bases at J, with 15 bases between. This CDR3 is 14 amino acids long. The CDR3 reads CASTDRKRDSPLHF. In nucleotides, the CDR3 is TGTGCCAGCACCGATAGAAAGCGTGATTCACCCCTCCACTTT.

This clonotype was counted only a few times. The chain joins TRBV6-2 or TRBV6-3 to TRBJ1-2; no reliable D call. V lost 0 bases and J 4 bases, leaving 9 bases between the germline ends. The CDR3 runs to 14 residues. CDR1 MNHEY and CDR2 SVGEGT come from the germline V gene. In nucleotides, the CDR3 is TGTGCCAGCAGTTACTCAGCCAACTCCTATGGCTACACCTTC. Protein product: CASSYSANSYGYTF.

A few counts support this clonotype. V usage is TRBV4-3 and J usage is TRBJ1-4; unclear D gene. Germline CDR1 and CDR2: LGHNA and YSLEER. There are 17 residues in the CDR3. V was trimmed by 1 base and J by 4 bases, leaving 16 bases between them. DNA for the CDR3: TGCGCCAGCAGCCAAGGGAACAGCGCTTCGGGTAATGAAAAACTGTTTTTT. Its protein is CASSQGNSASGNEKLFF.

This clonotype was counted only a few times. The chain combines TRBV19 with TRBJ1-2; 9 bases map to TRBD1. The CDR3 consists of 16 residues. Unmatched junction bases numbered 7, after V lost 1 base and J lost 4 bases. CDR1 and CDR2 (germline): LNHDA, SQIVND (reference sequence). CDR3 region: CASSIAGTGTSYGYTF. CDR3 in DNA: TGTGCCAGTAGTATAGCCGGGACAGGGACTAGCTATGGCTACACCTTC.

By frequency in the sample, this clonotype is large. The chain combines TRBV19 with TRBJ2-3, with D maybe TRBD1 (5 bases). Germline CDR1 is LNHDA and CDR2 is SQIVND (reference sequence). V lost 3 bases, J lost 0 bases, and 7 bases lay in between. CDR3 length: 14 residues. The CDR3 nucleotides read TGTGCCAGTAGTATCCAGGGAAGCACAGATACGCAGTATTTT. It translates to CASSIQGSTDTQYF.

This clonotype is medium-sized by share. V is TRBV6-6 and J is TRBJ2-7; 14 positions match TRBD2. V lost 4 bases to trimming and J lost 4 bases; unmatched junction nucleotides: 15. The CDR3 is 19 amino acids. CDR1 and CDR2 (germline): MNHNY, SVGAGI (reference sequence). This CDR3 is CASSSGPGLAGVGGYEQYF. Here the CDR3 DNA reads TGTGCCAGCAGTTCTGGACCGGGACTAGCGGGAGTTGGTGGGTACGAGCAGTACTTC.

The V gene is TRBV27, the J gene TRBJ2-7, with 7 bases fitting TRBD2. V trimming: 9 bases; J trimming: 4 bases; junction bases outside the gene matches: 12. This CDR3 spans 14 amino acids. Germline V gene lookup returns CDR1 MNHEY and CDR2 SMNVEV (reference sequence). CDR3: CASSNTFGGYEQYF. The DNA for the CDR3 is TGTGCCAGTAGTAATACCTTCGGGGGGTACGAGCAGTACTTC.